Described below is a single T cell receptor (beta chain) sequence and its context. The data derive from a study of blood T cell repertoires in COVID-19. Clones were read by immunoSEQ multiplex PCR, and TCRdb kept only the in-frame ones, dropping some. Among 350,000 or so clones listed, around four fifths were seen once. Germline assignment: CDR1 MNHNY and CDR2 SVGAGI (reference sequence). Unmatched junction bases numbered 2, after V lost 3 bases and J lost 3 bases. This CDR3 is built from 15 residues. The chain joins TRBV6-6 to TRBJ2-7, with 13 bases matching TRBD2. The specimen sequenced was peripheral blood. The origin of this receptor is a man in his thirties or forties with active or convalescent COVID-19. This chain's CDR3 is CASSYTSGGGYEQYF. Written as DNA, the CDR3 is TGTGCCAGCAGTTATACTAGCGGGGGGGGCTACGAGCAGTACTTC.